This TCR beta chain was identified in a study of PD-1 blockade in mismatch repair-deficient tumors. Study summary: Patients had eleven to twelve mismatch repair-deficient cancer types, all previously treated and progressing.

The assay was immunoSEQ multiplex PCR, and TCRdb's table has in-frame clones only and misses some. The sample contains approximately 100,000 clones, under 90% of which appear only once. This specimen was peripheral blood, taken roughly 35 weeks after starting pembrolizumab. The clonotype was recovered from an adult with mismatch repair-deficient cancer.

The chain's CDR3 is CASSVPSYGYTF. The CDR3 coding sequence is TGTGCCAGCAGTGTCCCCAGCTATGGCTACACCTTC. The chain uses TRBV6-1 and TRBJ1-2, with no clear D. This CDR3 is built from 12 residues. Germline V gene sequence: CDR1 MNHNS, CDR2 SASEGT. V lost 4 bases to trimming and J lost 4 bases, with 7 bases between them.